The 26 T cell receptor beta chains below come from one sample, sequenced in a study of T cell repertoires in cytomegalovirus infection. Their antigen targets remain unknown. TCRdb re-called the reads through MiXCR, storing one row per CDR3 protein. The table includes about 890,000 distinct CDR3 sequences, about 33% detected once. Sample: cultured CD8+ T cells from PBMCs, taken from culture after CMV antigen stimulation. Receptors originate from a human donor in good health (CMV status not recorded). Some clones in this sample may be carry-over from other donors' samples.

This clonotype was recorded many times. J is TRBJ1-1 and V is TRBV5-6; D is unresolved. The CDR3 spans 15 residues. The V gene's germline CDR1 is SGHDT and CDR2 YYEEEE. V dropped 1 base and J dropped 0 bases, with 10 bases sitting between them. The CDR3 DNA reads TGTGCCAGCAGCTTGAGGTTACAGCTGAACACTGAAGCTTTCTTT. Its protein is CASSLRLQLNTEAFF.

The genes are TRBV9 and TRBJ2-1, with D tentatively TRBD1 or TRBD2 (5 bases each). The length of the CDR3 is 14 residues. CDR1 and CDR2 (germline): SGDLS, YYNGEE. V gave up 1 base and J gave up 5 bases, with 10 bases separating them. The CDR3 spells CASSVSVGDNEQFF. The CDR3 bases are TGTGCCAGCAGCGTATCGGTGGGGGACAATGAGCAGTTCTTC.

As to this clonotype: Being one base from a much bigger clone, this may be a read error. The rearrangement uses TRBV19 and TRBJ2-5; D is uncertain. The CDR3 is 13 amino acids. The V gene's germline CDR1 is LNHDA and CDR2 SQIVND (reference sequence). Between the trimmed V and J ends, which lost 5 bases and 2 bases, there was a span of 9 bases. CDR3 sequence: CASSQILQETQYF. The CDR3 DNA reads as TGTGCCAGTAGTCAAATTTTACAAGAGACCCAGTACTTC.

There are a few counts of this clonotype. This chain links TRBV24-1 with TRBJ1-5, with D possibly matching TRBD1 (6 bases). V shed 5 bases and J shed 1 base, with 20 bases lying between them. The CDR3 length is 18 residues. The germline V gene encodes CDR1 KGHDR and CDR2 SFDVKD. The CDR3 protein is CATSVRKPGVLSNQPQHF. CDR3 nucleotide sequence: TGTGCCACCAGTGTAAGGAAGCCAGGGGTATTGAGCAATCAGCCCCAGCATTTT.

This clonotype came up many times. The chain combines TRBV7-2 with TRBJ2-1, with TRBD2 as a possible D gene (6 bases). The CDR3 has 16 amino acids. Germline-derived CDR1 and CDR2 are SGHTA and FQGNSA. With 5 bases removed from V and 5 bases from J, the gap between germline ends came to 19 bases. The CDR3 reads CASSPELAVIHNEQFF. The DNA for the CDR3 is TGTGCCAGCAGCCCTGAATTAGCGGTTATTCACAATGAGCAGTTCTTC.

This sequence joins TRBV29-1 and TRBJ2-1; D is uncertain. V was cut by 3 bases and J by 9 bases, with 18 bases left in between. Germline assignment: CDR1 SQVTM and CDR2 ANQGSEA. CDR3 length equals 14 residues. The CDR3 DNA sequence: TGCAGCGTTGAGACCCCCTCGTTGCGTGCTGAGCAGTTCTTC. Protein product: CSVETPSLRAEQFF.

As regards this clonotype: A read error may explain this, as a much larger clone is one base away. V is TRBV28 and J is TRBJ2-7; D is undetermined. Trimming took off 5 bases at V and 3 bases at J, with 11 bases between the two ends. This CDR3 has 13 residues. Germline V gene data show CDR1 as MDHEN and CDR2 as SYDVKM. CDR3 in amino acids: CASSDQHLYEQYV. CDR3 nucleotide sequence: TGTGCCAGCAGTGACCAACACCTCTACGAGCAGTACGTC.

This clonotype was picked up a small number of times. A junction end diverges from the germline sequence, so it may reflect a read error. The rearrangement uses TRBV2 and TRBJ2-2; D gene unclear. The CDR3 is 12 amino acids. CDR1 SNHLY and CDR2 FYNNEI come from the germline V gene. As DNA, the CDR3 is TGCTCCCCCAGGATAGGCACCGGGGAGCTGTTTTTT. Translated, it gives CSPRIGTGELFF.

This clonotype was counted once. The rearrangement uses TRBV2 and TRBJ1-1; tentative D call: TRBD1 (5 bases). V was trimmed by 3 bases and J by 2 bases, leaving 25 bases between them. Germline assignment: CDR1 SNHLY and CDR2 FYNNEI. The CDR3 is 19 amino acids. CDR3 protein: CASSEVPYTTAGTNTEAFF. The CDR3 bases are TGTGCCAGCAGTGAGGTTCCGTATACCACGGCAGGGACCAACACTGAAGCTTTCTTT.

The table lists this clonotype with a few counts. The chain employs TRBV6-1 and TRBJ2-5; either TRBD1 or TRBD2 may fit D (5 bases each). The V and J ends lost 2 bases and 1 base respectively, with 20 bases between them. In germline, CDR1 is MNHNS, CDR2 SASEGT. The CDR3 loop spans 18 amino acids. The CDR3 here is CASSEKSAFEGLQETQYF. As DNA, the CDR3 is TGTGCCAGCAGTGAAAAGTCGGCCTTCGAGGGGCTCCAAGAGACCCAGTACTTC.

A few counts support this clonotype. In nucleotides, the CDR3 is TGTGCCAGCAGTTTAGGGGTACCCCCTGACGATGAGCAGTTCTTC. This codes for CASSLGVPPDDEQFF. The chain has TRBV6-1 and TRBJ2-1; D is perhaps TRBD1 (5 bases). The CDR3 length is 15 residues. The germline CDR1 and CDR2 sequences are MNHNS and SASEGT. V lost 5 bases to trimming and J lost 8 bases, with 19 bases between them.

The rearrangement links TRBV27 to TRBJ1-1, with a weak D call TRBD1 (5 bases). CDR1 and CDR2 (germline): MNHEY, SMNVEV (reference sequence). The CDR3 sequence is 15 residues long. V was trimmed by 4 bases and J by 0 bases, leaving 12 bases between them. Here the CDR3 DNA reads TGTGCCAGCAGTTACTCAGGGTACATGAACACTGAAGCTTTCTTT. The encoded protein is CASSYSGYMNTEAFF.

This CDR3 reads CASSSPLKGDQPQHF. In DNA form, the CDR3 reads TGTGCCAGCAGCTCCCCCTTGAAGGGGGATCAGCCCCAGCATTTT. The V and J genes are TRBV7-8 and TRBJ1-5, with D perhaps TRBD1 (6 bases). The germline CDR1 and CDR2 sequences are SGHVS and FQNEAQ. This CDR3 is 15 amino acids long. V was clipped by 4 bases and J by 5 bases, with 15 bases between them. Using reference TRBV7-8 and TRBJ1-5 for the parts outside the CDR3, the full variable domain is GAGVSQSPRYKVAKRGQDVALRCDPISGHVSLFWYQQALGQGPEFLTYFQNEAQLDKSGLPSDRFFAERPEGSVSTLKIQRTQQEDSAVYLCASSSPLKGDQPQHFGDGTRLSIL.

This clonotype was detected a few times. The chain employs TRBV7-3 and TRBJ2-3; 12 bases line up with TRBD1. CDR3 length equals 16 residues. Germline V gives CDR1 SGHTA, CDR2 FQGTGA. The V gene end was trimmed by 2 bases and the J gene end by 3 bases; junction bases not matched to a gene: 3. The CDR3: CASSLLGQGATDTQYF. CDR3 DNA sequence: TGTGCCAGCAGCTTATTGGGACAGGGGGCTACAGATACGCAGTATTTT.

This clonotype has a count of ten or more. The chain is built from TRBV7-9 and TRBJ1-1; no reliable D call. The CDR3 is made up of 14 amino acids. Per the germline V gene, CDR1 is SEHNR and CDR2 is FQNEAQ (reference sequence). V lost 1 base and J lost 1, with 7 bases in between. The CDR3 spells CASSLVGQNTEAFF. CDR3 nucleotides: TGTGCCAGCAGCTTAGTTGGGCAGAACACTGAAGCTTTCTTT.

About this clonotype itself: Just one base apart from a much larger clone, this may be a read error. The V and J genes are TRBV7-2 and TRBJ2-1; D possibly corresponds to TRBD1 (6 bases). Looked up from germline, CDR1 is SGHTA and CDR2 is FQGNSA. The CDR3 runs to 13 residues. Between the trimmed V and J ends, which lost 5 bases and 6 bases, there was a span of 11 bases. The CDR3 is CASSIEQGNEQFF. Here the CDR3 DNA reads TGTGCCAGCAGCATAGAACAGGGCAATGAGCAGTTCTTC. Full variable domain (remainder filled in from reference TRBV7-2 and TRBJ2-1): GAGVSQSPSNKVTEKGKDVELRCDPISGHTALYWYRQSLGQGLEFLIYFQGNSAPDKSGLPSDRFSAERTGGSVSTLTIQRTQQEDSAVYLCASSIEQGNEQFFGPGTRLTVL.

There are a few counts of this clonotype. The V and J genes are TRBV4-3 and TRBJ2-3; D is perhaps TRBD1 or TRBD2 (7 bases each). V was pared by 0 bases and J by 5 bases, with 18 bases between. This CDR3 has 17 residues. Germline loops: CDR1 LGHNA, CDR2 YSLEER. CDR3 amino acids: CASSQDRGRGRRDTQYF. Here the CDR3 DNA reads TGCGCCAGCAGCCAAGATCGGGGGAGGGGGCGCAGAGATACGCAGTATTTT.

The V and J genes are TRBV20-1 and TRBJ2-2; D gene uncertain. The CDR3 spans 16 residues. V was pared by 0 bases and J by 1 base, with 12 bases between. Germline values: CDR1 DFQATT, CDR2 SNEGSKA (reference sequence). The CDR3 sequence is CSARDYGSVNTGELFF. The DNA for the CDR3 is TGCAGTGCTAGAGATTACGGGTCTGTGAACACCGGGGAGCTGTTTTTT.

This rearrangement joins TRBV27 to TRBJ2-6; weak D call: TRBD2 (7 bases). CDR1 is MNHEY and CDR2 is SMNVEV in the germline V gene (reference sequence). The V and J ends lost 5 bases and 0 bases respectively, with 17 bases between them. The CDR3 contains 18 residues. CDR3 sequence: CASSLAGGGRSGANVLTF. CDR3 nucleotides: TGTGCCAGCAGTCTAGCTGGGGGGGGCCGCTCTGGGGCCAACGTCCTGACTTTC.

The rearrangement links TRBV6-6 to TRBJ1-5, with a tentative D call TRBD1 (5 bases). There are 16 residues in the CDR3. The germline V and J ends were trimmed by 4 bases and 0 bases, with 13 bases remaining between them. Germline assignment: CDR1 MNHNY and CDR2 SVGAGI (reference sequence). The chain's CDR3 is CASSSRDGSSNQPQHF. The CDR3 DNA follows: TGTGCCAGCAGTTCCCGGGACGGATCTAGCAATCAGCCCCAGCATTTT.

This chain joins TRBV6-6 and TRBJ2-3; D unclear. CDR1 and CDR2 from the germline V gene are MNHNY and SVGAGI (reference sequence). The CDR3 runs to 14 residues. Trimming cost V 8 bases and J 3 bases, with 15 bases left between them. The CDR3 bases are TGTGCCAGCGAAACCGGTACGAAAACAGATACGCAGTATTTT. Translated: CASETGTKTDTQYF.

This chain connects TRBV7-3 to TRBJ2-7; TRBD1 is a possible D gene (6 bases). The CDR3 sequence is 15 residues long. Germline-derived CDR1 and CDR2 are SGHTA and FQGTGA. Between the trimmed V and J ends, which lost 0 bases and 2 bases, there was a span of 11 bases. DNA for the CDR3: TGTGCCAGCAGCTTAACAGGGGGACCCCCCTACGAGCAGTACTTC. It encodes CASSLTGGPPYEQYF.

The chain joins TRBV7-9 to TRBJ2-7; D is uncertain. Trimming pared 1 base from V and 3 bases from J, leaving 10 bases between. The CDR3 extends over 14 amino acids. Germline loops: CDR1 SEHNR, CDR2 FQNEAQ (reference sequence). The CDR3 is CASSLGTLDYEQYF. CDR3 coding DNA: TGTGCCAGCAGCTTAGGCACCCTTGACTACGAGCAGTACTTC.

The chain combines TRBV19 with TRBJ2-2, with D perhaps TRBD1 (5 bases). The length of the CDR3 is 14 residues. From germline, CDR1 is LNHDA and CDR2 SQIVND (reference sequence). Trimming cost V 3 bases and J 7 bases, with 12 bases left between them. The CDR3 region is CASSIRGSDGELFF. The DNA for the CDR3 is TGTGCCAGTAGTATTAGGGGTTCGGACGGGGAGCTGTTTTTT. The whole variable domain, filled in from reference TRBV19 and TRBJ2-2, reads DGGITQSPKYLFRKEGQNVTLSCEQNLNHDAMYWYRQDPGQGLRLIYYSQIVNDFQKGDIAEGYSVSREKKESFPLTVTSAQKNPTAFYLCASSIRGSDGELFFGEGSRLTVL.

A few counts support this clonotype. The chain is built from TRBV6-2 or TRBV6-3 and TRBJ2-2; D is unclear. Germline V gene sequence: CDR1 MNHEY, CDR2 SVGEGT. The CDR3 has 16 residues. V was clipped by 0 bases and J by 3 bases, with 11 bases between them. The CDR3 reads CASSYSLLWDTGELFF. CDR3 coding DNA: TGTGCCAGCAGTTACTCGCTTCTCTGGGACACCGGGGAGCTGTTTTTT.

This clonotype was found a few times. The CDR3 loop is CASSYSRVDEQFF. The CDR3 DNA sequence: TGTGCCAGCAGTTACTCTCGCGTCGATGAGCAGTTCTTC. The chain links TRBV6-5 to TRBJ2-1; D uncertain. This CDR3 comprises 13 residues. Germline CDR1 and CDR2: MNHEY and SVGAGI. The V end lost 0 bases, the J end lost 8 bases, and 8 bases lay between the germline ends.